These 3 T cell receptor beta chains were sequenced from one sample in a study of response to subunit inactivated influenza vaccine. TCRdb re-analysed the RT-PCR reads in MiXCR, keeping a single row per CDR3 protein. There are about 650,000 distinct CDR3 sequences in the sample; 13% to 15% occur only once, and roughly 7.2% lies in the top ten. Sequenced here: PBMCs from blood, sampled about 14 days before vaccination. The receptors derive from a man aged 50-59 years who received an inactivated influenza vaccine.

There are many counts of this clonotype. V gene TRBV6-5 combines with J gene TRBJ2-2; D remains unclear. Trimming stripped 2 bases from V and 2 bases from J, with 12 bases between. The length of the CDR3 is 16 residues. Germline V gene data show CDR1 as MNHEY and CDR2 as SVGAGI. CDR3 protein: CASSYVSQRNTGELFF. For the CDR3, the DNA is TGTGCCAGCAGTTACGTTTCACAGCGAAACACCGGGGAGCTGTTTTTT.

This clonotype was observed at least ten times. The V gene is TRBV5-1, the J gene TRBJ1-6; 11 nucleotides agree with TRBD1. This CDR3 spans 16 amino acids. The ends lost 0 bases at V and 7 bases at J; junction bases unmatched: 3. Germline V gene sequence: CDR1 SGHRS, CDR2 YFSETQ. CDR3 nucleotides: TGCGCCAGCAGCTTGGCCGGGACAGGGGGAAATTCACCCCTCCACTTT. Encoded protein: CASSLAGTGGNSPLHF.

The J gene is TRBJ2-3, the V gene TRBV20-1; D is uncertain. Trimming pared 0 bases from V and 0 bases from J, leaving 10 bases between. The CDR3 loop spans 15 amino acids. The germline CDR1 and CDR2 sequences are DFQATT and SNEGSKA (reference sequence). Here the CDR3 reads CSARDRRLSTDTQYF. In DNA form, the CDR3 reads TGCAGTGCTAGAGATCGCCGCTTGAGCACAGATACGCAGTATTTT.